This TCR beta chain emerged from a study of cytomegalovirus exposure and HLA in healthy donors. V was cut by 4 bases and J by 8 bases, with 12 bases left in between. This CDR3 contains 13 residues. CDR1 and CDR2 from the germline V gene are SGHDN and FVKESK. With 60 Vbeta and 13 Jbeta primers, the PCR was carried out. The assay was immunoSEQ multiplex PCR, and TCRdb's table has in-frame clones only and misses some. The table has under 150,000 clones, 80% seen once; the top ten hold approximately 4%. This rearrangement joins TRBV14 to TRBJ2-1, with D tentatively TRBD2 (6 bases). Specimen: PBMCs. This TCR was sampled from a woman aged 40 to 50 in good health and CMV-seronegative. CDR3 sequence: CASSRGLFDEQFF. The CDR3, as DNA: TGTGCCAGCAGCCGCGGACTATTCGATGAGCAGTTCTTC.